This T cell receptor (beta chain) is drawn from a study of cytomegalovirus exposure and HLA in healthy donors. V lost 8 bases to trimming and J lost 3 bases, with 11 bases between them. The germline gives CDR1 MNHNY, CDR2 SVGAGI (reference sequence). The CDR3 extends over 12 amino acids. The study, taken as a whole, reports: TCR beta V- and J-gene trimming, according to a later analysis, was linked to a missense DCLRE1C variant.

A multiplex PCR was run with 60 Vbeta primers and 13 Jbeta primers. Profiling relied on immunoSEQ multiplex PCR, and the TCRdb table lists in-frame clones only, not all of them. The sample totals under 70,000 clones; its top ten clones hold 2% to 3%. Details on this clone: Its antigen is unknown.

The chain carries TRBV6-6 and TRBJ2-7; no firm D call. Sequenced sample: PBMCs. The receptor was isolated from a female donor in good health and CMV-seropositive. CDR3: CASRPGGYEQYF. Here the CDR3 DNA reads TGTGCCAGCCGACCCGGCGGCTACGAGCAGTACTTC.